Following are 4 T cell receptor beta chains from one sample sequenced in a study of CD8 T cells in Susac syndrome. It was with random hexamers that 0.5 to 1 ug RNA was reverse transcribed. TCRdb processed the immunoSEQ multiplex PCR reads anew with MiXCR; each CDR3 protein has one entry. The table has 150,000 to 200,000 distinct CDR3 sequences, 94% seen once. Sequenced: CD4+ T cells from PBMCs. The receptors stem from a human donor with multiple sclerosis.

This rearrangement joins TRBV11-2 to TRBJ2-7; D assignment may be TRBD1 or TRBD2 (6 bases each). Germline CDR1 SGHAT, CDR2 FQNNGV. The CDR3 loop spans 16 amino acids. V was cut by 5 bases and J by 0 bases, with 17 bases left in between. CDR3 loop: CASSLRGQINSYEQYF. CDR3 DNA: TGTGCCAGCAGCCTTCGGGGGCAGATTAACTCCTACGAGCAGTACTTC.

The J gene is TRBJ1-2, the V gene TRBV12-3 or TRBV12-4; D unclear. V gave up 6 bases and J gave up 4 bases, with 9 bases separating them. The CDR3 has 12 amino acids. The CDR3 sequence: CASSPRPYGYTF. CDR3 nucleotide sequence: TGTGCCAGCAGCCCCCGACCCTATGGCTACACCTTC.

This rearrangement joins TRBV3-1 to TRBJ1-3; D possibly corresponds to TRBD1 (5 bases). The CDR3 runs to 15 residues. Germline V CDR1 and CDR2: LGHDT, YNNKEL (reference sequence). V lost 4 bases, J lost 3 bases, and 13 bases lay in between. CDR3 in amino acids: CASSPALQGGNTIYF. DNA for the CDR3: TGTGCCAGCAGCCCTGCTTTGCAGGGTGGAAACACCATATATTTT.

The genes are TRBV6-2 or TRBV6-3 and TRBJ2-1; TRBD2 is a possible D gene (5 bases). CDR3 length: 15 residues. Trimming pared 2 bases from V and 7 bases from J, leaving 15 bases between. Per germline, CDR1 MNHEY and CDR2 SVGEGT. In nucleotides, the CDR3 is TGTGCCAGCAGTTACAAAGCAGGTTCGGGGAATGAGCAGTTCTTC. Translation gives CASSYKAGSGNEQFF.